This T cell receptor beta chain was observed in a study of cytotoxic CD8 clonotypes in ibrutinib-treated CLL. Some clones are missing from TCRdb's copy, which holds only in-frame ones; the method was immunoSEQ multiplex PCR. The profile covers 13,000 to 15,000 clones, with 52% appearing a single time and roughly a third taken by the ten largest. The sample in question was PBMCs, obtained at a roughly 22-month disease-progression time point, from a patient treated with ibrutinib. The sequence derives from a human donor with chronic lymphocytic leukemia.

The CDR3 DNA reads TGTGCCAGCAAAAGGGAAAATGACTATGGCTACACCTTC. Its protein product is CASKRENDYGYTF. The genes are TRBV6-1 and TRBJ1-2, with unresolved D. V dropped 7 bases and J dropped 3 bases, with 12 bases sitting between them. This CDR3 has 13 residues. From germline, CDR1 is MNHNS and CDR2 SASEGT.